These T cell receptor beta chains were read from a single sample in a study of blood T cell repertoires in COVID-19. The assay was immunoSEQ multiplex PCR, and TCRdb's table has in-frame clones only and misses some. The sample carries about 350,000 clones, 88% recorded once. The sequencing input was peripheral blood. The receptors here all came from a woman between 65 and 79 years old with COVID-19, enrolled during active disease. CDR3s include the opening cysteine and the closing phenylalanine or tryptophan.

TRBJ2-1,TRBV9,CASSVATAGNEQFF
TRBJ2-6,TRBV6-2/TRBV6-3,CASSPWGAGANVLTF
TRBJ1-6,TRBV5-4,CASSPSGGVSNSPLHF
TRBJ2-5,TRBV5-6,CASSPIGFGETQYF
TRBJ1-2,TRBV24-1,CATSDGQGEGYTF
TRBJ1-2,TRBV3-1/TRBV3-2,CASSQNQQGAGGYTF
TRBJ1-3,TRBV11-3,CASSLGTDSGNTIYF
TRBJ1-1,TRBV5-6,CASGKVGDIKAFF
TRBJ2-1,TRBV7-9,CASSLRGDGYNEQFF
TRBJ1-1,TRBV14,CASSQEISGYTEAFF
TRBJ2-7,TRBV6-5,CATQPTGASYEQYF
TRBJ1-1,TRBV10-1,CASKQDREDTEAFF
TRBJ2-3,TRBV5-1,CASSLDRGLDTQYF
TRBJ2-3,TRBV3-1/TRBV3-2,CASSQLDRADTQYF
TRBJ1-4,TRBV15,CATQQEKLFF
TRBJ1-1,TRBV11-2,CASSSRDGSLEAFF
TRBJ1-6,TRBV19,CASQGSRSGSPLHF
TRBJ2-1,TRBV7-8,CASSLVFGEGTEQFF
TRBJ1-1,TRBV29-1,CSVTQGRGTEAFF
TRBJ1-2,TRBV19,CASSFPVGGYGYTF
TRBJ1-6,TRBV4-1,CASSQARADNSPLHF
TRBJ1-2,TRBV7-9,CASSRPAGINYGYTF
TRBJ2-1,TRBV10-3,CAISTPGLESNNEQFF
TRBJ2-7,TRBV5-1,CASSGGQPGDEQYF
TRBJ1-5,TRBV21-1,CASSKPADSNQPQHF
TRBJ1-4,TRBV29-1,CSVSWTGFNEKLFF
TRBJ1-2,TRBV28,CASSPGQLLYGYTF
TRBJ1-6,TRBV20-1,CSASTAGVDNSPLHF
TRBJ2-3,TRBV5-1,CASSFADTQYF
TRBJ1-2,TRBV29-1,CSVDRGGYTF
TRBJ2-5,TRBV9,CASSSRTGGETQYF
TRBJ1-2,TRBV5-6,CASSSGTGLNYGYTF
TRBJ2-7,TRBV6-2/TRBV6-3,CASSYGRHYEQYF
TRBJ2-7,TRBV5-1,CASGPGTGLYEQYF
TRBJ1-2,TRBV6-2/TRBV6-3,CASSFRQGNYGYTF
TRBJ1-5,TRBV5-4,CASSSDKNSWPQHF
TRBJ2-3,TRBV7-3,CASSSDYRGGTDTQYF